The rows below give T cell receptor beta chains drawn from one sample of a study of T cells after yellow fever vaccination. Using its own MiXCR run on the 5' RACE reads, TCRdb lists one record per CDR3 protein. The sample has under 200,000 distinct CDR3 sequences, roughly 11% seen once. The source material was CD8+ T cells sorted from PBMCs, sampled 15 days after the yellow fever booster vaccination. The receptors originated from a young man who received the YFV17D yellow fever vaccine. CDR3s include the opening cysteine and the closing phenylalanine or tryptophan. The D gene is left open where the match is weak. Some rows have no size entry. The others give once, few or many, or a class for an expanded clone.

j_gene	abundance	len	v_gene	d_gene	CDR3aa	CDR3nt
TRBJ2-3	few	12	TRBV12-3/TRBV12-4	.	CASSRYSDTQYF	TGTGCCAGCAGTCGGTACTCAGATACGCAGTATTTT
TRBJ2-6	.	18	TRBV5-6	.	CASSLEGAFKPGANVLTF	TGTGCCAGCAGCTTGGAAGGGGCGTTTAAACCTGGGGCCAACGTCCTGACTTTC
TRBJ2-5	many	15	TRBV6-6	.	CASRLKLTSQETQYF	TGTGCCAGCAGACTTAAGTTGACGTCCCAAGAGACCCAGTACTTC
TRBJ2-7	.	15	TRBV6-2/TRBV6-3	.	CASSLLASWYSEQYF	TGTGCCAGCAGTTTATTGGCTAGCTGGTACTCCGAGCAGTACTTC
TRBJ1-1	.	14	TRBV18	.	CASSLQGLVTEAFF	TGTGCCAGCTCCCTACAGGGATTAGTTACTGAAGCTTTCTTT
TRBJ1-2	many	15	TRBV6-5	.	CASSSVLETDYGYTF	TGTGCCAGCAGTTCCGTCCTCGAGACAGACTATGGCTACACCTTC
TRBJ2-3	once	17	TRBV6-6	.	CASTPRGIGSYTDTQYF	TGTGCCAGCACCCCACGGGGCATAGGCAGTTACACAGATACGCAGTATTTT
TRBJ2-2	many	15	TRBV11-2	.	CASSSGTVNTGELFF	TGTGCCAGCAGCTCGGGGACGGTGAACACCGGGGAGCTGTTTTTT
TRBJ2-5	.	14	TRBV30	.	CAWDVVAGQETQYF	TGTGCCTGGGATGTGGTGGCGGGTCAAGAGACCCAGTACTTC
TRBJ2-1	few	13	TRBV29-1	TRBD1	CSVGQGTYNEQFF	TGCAGCGTGGGACAGGGCACCTACAATGAGCAGTTCTTC
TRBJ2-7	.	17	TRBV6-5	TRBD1	CASSSTVGTGSPYEQYF	TGTGCCAGCAGCAGCACCGTCGGGACAGGTTCTCCCTACGAGCAGTACTTC
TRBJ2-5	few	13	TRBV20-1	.	CSARVAGDLTQYF	TGCAGTGCTAGAGTGGCAGGGGATCTGACCCAGTACTTC
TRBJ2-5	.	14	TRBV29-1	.	CSVTSARVQETQYF	TGCAGCGTTACCTCAGCCCGGGTGCAAGAGACCCAGTACTTC
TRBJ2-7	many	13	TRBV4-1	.	CASSQLGAHEQYF	TGCGCCAGCAGCCAACTTGGGGCTCACGAGCAGTACTTC
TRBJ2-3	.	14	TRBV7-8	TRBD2	CASSLPGGGDTQYF	TGTGCCAGCAGCTTGCCGGGGGGGGGAGATACGCAGTATTTT
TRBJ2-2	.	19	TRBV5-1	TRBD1	CASTPNNRDRGDSTGELFF	TGCGCCAGCACCCCGAACAACCGGGACAGGGGGGACAGCACCGGGGAGCTGTTTTTT
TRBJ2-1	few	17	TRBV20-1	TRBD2	CSASGLAGGTSYNEQFF	TGCAGTGCTAGTGGACTAGCGGGGGGCACCTCCTACAATGAGCAGTTCTTC
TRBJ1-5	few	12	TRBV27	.	CASRTGTQPQHF	TGTGCCAGCAGAACAGGGACACAGCCCCAGCATTTT
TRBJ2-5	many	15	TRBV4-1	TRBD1	CASSPNTGTVETQYF	TGCGCCAGCAGCCCCAACACTGGGACAGTTGAGACCCAGTACTTC
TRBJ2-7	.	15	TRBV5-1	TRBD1	CASSLESGGIDEQYF	TGCGCCAGCAGCTTGGAGTCAGGGGGCATCGACGAGCAGTACTTC
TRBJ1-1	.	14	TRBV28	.	CASSFQISPPEAFF	TGTGCCAGCAGTTTCCAGATTTCACCACCTGAAGCTTTCTTT
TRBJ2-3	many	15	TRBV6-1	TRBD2	CASSIAGAFTDTQYF	TGTGCCAGCAGTATAGCGGGGGCCTTCACAGATACGCAGTATTTT
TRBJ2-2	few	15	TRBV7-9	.	CASSYQSGLTGELFF	TGTGCCAGCAGCTATCAAAGCGGGCTCACCGGGGAGCTGTTTTTT
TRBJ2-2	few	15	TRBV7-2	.	CASSLVPRNTGELFF	TGTGCCAGCAGCTTAGTTCCCAGGAACACCGGGGAGCTGTTTTTT
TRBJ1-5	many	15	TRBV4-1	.	CASSPPFQLGQPQHF	TGCGCCAGCAGCCCCCCGTTCCAGCTGGGCCAGCCCCAGCATTTT
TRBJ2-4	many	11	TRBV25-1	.	CASRRAAKVYF	TGTGCCAGCAGAAGGGCCGCAAAAGTCTACTTC
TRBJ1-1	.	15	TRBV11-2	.	CASSLRAGHWTEAFF	TGTGCCAGCAGCCTTAGGGCGGGACACTGGACTGAAGCTTTCTTT
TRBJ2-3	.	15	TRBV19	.	CASRKRAQRTDTQYF	TGTGCCAGTAGGAAGAGGGCTCAACGCACAGATACGCAGTATTTT
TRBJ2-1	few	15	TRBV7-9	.	CASSPRTRSYNEQFF	TGTGCCAGCAGCCCAAGGACCCGATCCTACAATGAGCAGTTCTTC
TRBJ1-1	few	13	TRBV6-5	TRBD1	CASSLDRGPKAFF	TGTGCCAGCAGTCTAGACAGGGGGCCAAAAGCTTTCTTT
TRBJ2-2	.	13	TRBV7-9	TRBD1	CATQGARPGELFF	TGTGCCACACAGGGGGCGCGCCCCGGGGAGCTGTTTTTT
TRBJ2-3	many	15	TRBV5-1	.	CASSFSRGRGNTQYF	TGCGCCAGCAGCTTCTCCCGGGGGCGCGGGAATACGCAGTATTTT
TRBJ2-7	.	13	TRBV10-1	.	CASSFTPSNEQYF	TGCGCCAGCAGTTTTACCCCTTCGAACGAGCAGTACTTC
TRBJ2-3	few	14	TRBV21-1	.	CANHRDSHVNTQYF	TGTGCCAATCACCGGGACTCTCACGTTAATACGCAGTATTTT
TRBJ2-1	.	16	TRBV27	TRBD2	CASRPPLAGAGNEQFF	TGTGCCAGCAGGCCACCACTAGCGGGGGCCGGCAATGAGCAGTTCTTC
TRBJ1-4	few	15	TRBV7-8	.	CASSSHGGAGEKLFF	TGTGCCAGCAGCTCCCACGGGGGCGCGGGTGAAAAACTGTTTTTT
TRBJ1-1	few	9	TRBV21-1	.	CASRTSAFF	TGTGCCAGCAGGACGTCGGCTTTCTTT
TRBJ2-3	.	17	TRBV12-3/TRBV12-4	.	CASSFSSLGPDTDTQYF	TGTGCCAGCAGTTTCAGTAGCTTGGGACCCGACACAGATACGCAGTATTTT
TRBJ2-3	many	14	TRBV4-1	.	CASSQFPMADTQYF	TGCGCCAGCAGCCAATTCCCGATGGCGGATACGCAGTATTTT
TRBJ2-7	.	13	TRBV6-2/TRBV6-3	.	CASSYAWVYEQYF	TGTGCCAGCAGTTACGCCTGGGTCTACGAGCAGTACTTC
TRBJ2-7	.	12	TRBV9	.	CASSVDSYEQYF	TGTGCCAGCAGCGTAGACTCCTACGAGCAGTACTTC
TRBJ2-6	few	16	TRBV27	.	CASSRVDRSGANVLTF	TGTGCCAGCAGTCGAGTAGACCGCTCTGGGGCCAACGTCCTGACTTTC
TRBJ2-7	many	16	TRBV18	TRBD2	CASSALEGTTSYEQYF	TGTGCCAGCTCCGCCCTCGAGGGGACTACCTCCTACGAGCAGTACTTC
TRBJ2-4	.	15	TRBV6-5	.	CASSYSRGAKNIQYF	TGTGCCAGCAGTTACTCGAGAGGGGCCAAAAACATTCAGTACTTC
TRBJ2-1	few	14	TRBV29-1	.	CSVEGGTPWNEQFF	TGCAGCGTTGAAGGGGGAACGCCATGGAATGAGCAGTTCTTC
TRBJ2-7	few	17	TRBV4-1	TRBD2	CASSQAPLGGASYEQYF	TGCGCCAGCAGCCAAGCACCCCTCGGGGGGGCCTCCTACGAGCAGTACTTC
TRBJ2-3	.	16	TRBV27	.	CASSLSPGPNTDTQYF	TGTGCCAGCAGTTTATCCCCGGGACCGAACACAGATACGCAGTATTTT
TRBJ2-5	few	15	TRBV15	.	CATSASKGVQETQYF	TGTGCCACCAGCGCTTCGAAGGGGGTTCAGGAGACCCAGTACTTC
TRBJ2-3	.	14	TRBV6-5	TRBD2	CASSPSGGFDTQYF	TGTGCCAGCAGCCCAAGCGGGGGGTTTGATACGCAGTATTTT
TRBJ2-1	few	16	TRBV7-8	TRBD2	CASSPTSGGLSGEQFF	TGTGCCAGCAGCCCGACTAGCGGGGGCCTCTCGGGTGAGCAGTTCTTC
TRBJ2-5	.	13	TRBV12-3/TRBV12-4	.	CASSPSPEETQYF	TGTGCCAGCAGTCCCAGTCCGGAAGAGACCCAGTACTTC
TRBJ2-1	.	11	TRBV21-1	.	CASRPWNEQFF	TGTGCCAGCAGGCCGTGGAATGAGCAGTTCTTC